This TCR beta chain was captured in a study of radiation and T cells in renal cell carcinoma (dated by TCRdb to about 2020). The study in broad terms: Samples were obtained from a clinical trial, in which 15 Gy stereotactic body radiation therapy was delivered to primary renal cell carcinomas and nephrectomy was performed 4 weeks later. In total, some 50 samples, comprising around 25 tumors and approximately 27 peripheral blood samples, were subjected to TCR beta sequencing. A total of approximately 4 million unique CDR3 nucleotide sequences, encoding 2.7 million or so unique CDR3 amino acid sequences, were found across all 50 or so samples. Findings and caveats that apply to the study as a whole: Top tumor clonotypes rose in blood from baseline to 2 weeks post-radiation, then contracted by 4 weeks, suggesting transient expansion of tumor-resident clones. Because the trial had a single-armed design, the trial could not examine how radiation dose or scheduling affected the TCR repertoire. Blood repertoire dynamics were not followed beyond 4 weeks after treatment. Because pretreatment tumor biopsies were not available, the study could not determine whether clonotypes were already present within the tumor at baseline.

TCR beta libraries were generated from genomic DNA with the immunoSEQ kit, following the manufacturer's recommendations. To prepare the libraries, a first multiplex PCR with proprietary primers was run, followed by a second PCR that added unique barcodes, and a bead cleanup was done after each round. A kit-provided positive control reaction and a negative control reaction were included in every sample batch. The final libraries were assessed on an Agilent 4200 TapeStation D1000 ScreenTape, pooled by volume, and quantified by qPCR. Sequencing was performed on an Illumina NextSeq500 with a MidOutput 150-cycle cartridge, and 156 Read1 and 15 Index1 cycles were run with kit custom primers. The pooled library was loaded at approximately 0.92 pM with approximately 20% PhiX control spiked in. As for how the authors treated the data: Vendor-processed data were analyzed in R, and a clonotype was defined as all T cells sharing the same CDR3 nucleotide sequence. In the clone abundance analyses, frequencies were normalized to the 10,000 most abundant clones in each sample. Public T cell clones, averaging fewer than five per sample, were removed before analysis. Tumor-enriched clonotypes and baseline blood-enriched clonotypes were defined as those with an abundance difference of at least 32-fold between compartments. A beta-binomial differential abundance model was applied to find clonotypes that expanded or contracted between blood time points. Similarity between tumor and blood repertoires was quantified using the Baroni-Urbani and Buser coefficient, and groups were compared with two-tailed Wilcoxon tests in R. The clones in this table, taken by TCRdb from immuneACCESS, are in-frame only. Not every clone is retained; where verified, under half of the shortfall comes from an unresolved V gene, and the cause of the rest is unknown. V, J and clone size are those of that table, while D and trimming were read from the DNA. A total of about 140,000 clones appear in this sample, over 80% of them only once. Of the sample, under 25% falls within the top ten clones.

As to this clone: This receptor's antigen is unknown. No much larger clonotype is one base removed from it; base qualities were not supplied.

CDR1 and CDR2, per the germline V gene (reference sequence), are WNHNN and SYGVQD. Counted from cysteine to phenylalanine, this CDR3 has 13 amino acids. Just the 39-base CDR3 DNA is kept, in frame starting at base 1. Germline trimming amounts to 6 bases on V and 4 bases on J, with 4 as the count of junction bases outside the gene matches. The time point label of this sample denotes: baseline pretreatment blood. This sample's treatment or condition label indicates: 15 Gy SBRT to primary tumor, nephrectomy 4 weeks later. To follow tumor-enriched clonotypes, serial peripheral blood was collected from radiation-treated patients at baseline and at 2 weeks and 4 weeks after SBRT. Every patient's renal cell carcinoma showed clear cell pathology. The QIAamp DNA Blood Mini Kit (Qiagen) was used to prepare genomic DNA for TCR sequencing. The analyses included only samples that passed all quality control checks.

This clonotype was obtained from a woman aged 50 to 60 with renal cell carcinoma. This chain is built from TRBV10-1 and TRBJ1-2, with 8 bases aligning to TRBD1. Material: blood, obtained from a patient whose treatment included radiotherapy and nephrectomy. DNA sequence: TGCGCCAGCAGCAGACAGGGGACCTATGGCTACACCTTC. This is translated as CASSRQGTYGYTF.